The rows below give T cell receptor beta chains drawn from one sample of a study of blood T cell repertoires in COVID-19. The repertoire was sequenced with immunoSEQ multiplex PCR; TCRdb's copy has only in-frame clones and lacks some. Of around 250,000 clones listed, approximately 85% are singletons. Sequenced sample: peripheral blood. All receptors come from a man between 50 and 59 years old with active or convalescent COVID-19. CDR3s include the opening cysteine and the closing phenylalanine or tryptophan. A D gene is named only where the DNA matches it firmly. The listing skips clone size in some rows; elsewhere it reads once, few, many or a size class.

v_gene	j_gene	abundance	d_gene	CDR3nt	CDR3aa
TRBV4-3	TRBJ2-7	NA	NA	TGCGCCAGCAGCCAAGATCGGCGAGGCTACGAGCAGTACTTC	CASSQDRRGYEQYF
TRBV9	TRBJ1-1	NA	NA	TGTGCCAGCAGCGTAGGGGGCTCGAACACTGAAGCTTTCTTT	CASSVGGSNTEAFF
TRBV4-2	TRBJ2-1	NA	TRBD2	TGTGCCAGCAGCCAAGAGACTAGCTGGAGTGAGCAGTTCTTC	CASSQETSWSEQFF
TRBV18	TRBJ1-5	NA	TRBD1	TGTGCCAGCTCGGCGGGACAGGTAACTAATCAGCCCCAGCATTTT	CASSAGQVTNQPQHF
TRBV15	TRBJ2-7	NA	NA	TGTGCCACCAGCAGAGAATATTACGAGCAGTACTTC	CATSREYYEQYF
TRBV6-5	TRBJ2-3	once	TRBD1	TGTGCCAGCAGTAGACAGGGGGCTGGTTTGGATACGCAGTATTTT	CASSRQGAGLDTQYF
TRBV7-6	TRBJ2-7	NA	NA	TGTGCCAGCAGCTTAGGACCGACAGTCTTGCCCTACGAGCAGTACTTC	CASSLGPTVLPYEQYF
TRBV6-6	TRBJ1-5	NA	TRBD1	TGTGCCAGCAAGGGCGACAGGGGTAAATATCAGCCCCAGCATTTT	CASKGDRGKYQPQHF
TRBV4-1	TRBJ2-7	once	NA	TGCGCCAGCAGCCAAGCGGGAGGGGGCCTCTACGAGCAGTACTTC	CASSQAGGGLYEQYF
TRBV6-2/TRBV6-3	TRBJ2-5	NA	TRBD1	TGTGCCAGCAGTCGGGACAGCCAAGAGACCCAGTACTTC	CASSRDSQETQYF
TRBV14	TRBJ1-1	NA	NA	TGTGCCAGCAGCCGGGATCTAGGGGCCATGAACACTGAAGCTTTCTTT	CASSRDLGAMNTEAFF
TRBV7-9	TRBJ1-5	NA	NA	TGTGCCAGCAGCTCGGGTCGCTATAGCAATCAGCCCCAGCATTTT	CASSSGRYSNQPQHF
TRBV30	TRBJ2-7	once	TRBD1	TGTGCCTGGAGTCAAGGGACAGGGGGCTACGAGCAGTACTTC	CAWSQGTGGYEQYF
TRBV6-5	TRBJ1-6	NA	NA	TGTGCCAGCAGTTCCGGGACTTCTAATTCACCCCTCCACTTT	CASSSGTSNSPLHF
TRBV19	TRBJ2-7	NA	NA	TGTGCCAGTAGTGAGTATCGGGATCGCGAGCAGTACTTC	CASSEYRDREQYF
TRBV28	TRBJ1-2	few	NA	TGTGCCAGCAGGACCCTAGGATCGGGAGGCTACACCTTC	CASRTLGSGGYTF
TRBV7-3	TRBJ1-5	NA	NA	TGTGCCAGCACCTCGGGCTCGGGGGGAATAATCGGCAATCAGCCCCAGCATTTT	CASTSGSGGIIGNQPQHF
TRBV15	TRBJ2-7	NA	TRBD2	TGTGCCACCAGCAGAGATCTGAGCGGGACGCCCCGGGGCTTC	CATSRDLSGTPRGF
TRBV6-1	TRBJ2-7	NA	NA	TGTGCCAGCAGTGAATACCCTAGGCCCTACGAGCAGTACTTC	CASSEYPRPYEQYF
TRBV6-4	TRBJ1-5	NA	NA	TGTGCCAGCAGTGACCCGACTCCTATGGGCAATCAGCCCCAGCATTTT	CASSDPTPMGNQPQHF
TRBV6-4	TRBJ1-4	NA	NA	TGTGCCAGCAGTGACTCGAGTCGGTATGAAAAACTGTTTTTT	CASSDSSRYEKLFF
TRBV28	TRBJ2-1	NA	TRBD2	TGTGCCAGCAGCCCGCCACGAGCGGGAGTTGGCAATGAGCAGTTCTTC	CASSPPRAGVGNEQFF
TRBV5-5	TRBJ2-4	NA	NA	TGTGCCAGCAGCTTAACGATTACGGTGAAAAACATTCAGTACTTC	CASSLTITVKNIQYF